What follows is one TCR beta chain and its context. The method was immunoSEQ multiplex PCR; TCRdb's version includes in-frame clones alone and lacks a portion of them. This sample yields approximately 210,000 clones, of which 70% to 85% are seen a single time; roughly 3.5% belongs to the top ten. CDR1 is MNHEY and CDR2 is SMNVEV in the germline V gene (reference sequence). The CDR3 is 14 residues long. V was pared by 3 bases and J by 6 bases, with 12 bases between. The data stem from a study of blood T cell repertoires in COVID-19. Participant reports of clinical history set cohort assignment. V is TRBV27 and J is TRBJ1-5, with D perhaps matching TRBD1 (5 bases). Sequencing was performed on PBMCs or T cells enriched from blood (not recorded which). The receptor's source is a woman aged 55-69 years who had recovered from COVID-19. CDR3 sequence: CASSFQGMGQPQHF. The DNA of the CDR3 is TGTGCCAGCAGTTTTCAGGGAATGGGTCAGCCCCAGCATTTT.